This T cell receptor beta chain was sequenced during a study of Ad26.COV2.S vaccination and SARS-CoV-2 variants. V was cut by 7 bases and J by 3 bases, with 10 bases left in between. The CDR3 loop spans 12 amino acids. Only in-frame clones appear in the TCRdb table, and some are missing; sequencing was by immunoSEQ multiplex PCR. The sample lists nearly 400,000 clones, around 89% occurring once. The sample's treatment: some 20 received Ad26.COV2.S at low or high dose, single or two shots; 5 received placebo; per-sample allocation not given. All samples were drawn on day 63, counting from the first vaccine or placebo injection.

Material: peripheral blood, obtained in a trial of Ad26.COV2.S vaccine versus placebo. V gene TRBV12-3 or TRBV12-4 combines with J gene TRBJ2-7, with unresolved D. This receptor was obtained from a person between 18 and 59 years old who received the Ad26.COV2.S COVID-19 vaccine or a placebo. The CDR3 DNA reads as TGTGCCAGCACCTTACAAGGCTACGAGCAGTACTTC. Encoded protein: CASTLQGYEQYF.